This T cell receptor beta chain was sequenced in a study of blood T cell repertoires in COVID-19. Study summary: T cells, B-cell-depleted T cells, or PBMCs provided the cDNA or gDNA that served as material.

Recovered Cohort 3 donors showed two negative PCRs, clearance, or symptom resolution. About this clone: At one end the junction does not follow the germline gene, possibly because of a read error.

Assay used: immunoSEQ multiplex PCR; TCRdb lists only in-frame clones, some missing. The sample comprises 330,000 or so clones, roughly 84% of which are singletons, and 2.5% to 3% rests with the top ten. The sequence was obtained from a woman aged 25 to 39 who had recovered from COVID-19. Sequenced input: PBMCs or T cells enriched from blood (not recorded which).

The DNA for the CDR3 is TGTGCCAGCAGCCTAGCGGGAGTGGCAGATACGCAGTATTTT. Protein product: CASSLAGVADTQYF. J is TRBJ2-3 and V is TRBV7-8; TRBD2 aligns across 10 bases. The CDR3 length is 14 residues. The germline CDR1 and CDR2 sequences are SGHVS and FQNEAQ.